The 15 T cell receptor beta chains in this list originate from one sample, sequenced in a study of blood T cells in healthy people across ages. Alongside a J-beta primer mix, a sample-barcoded 5' primer served in a second PCR lasting roughly 7 to 11 cycles. TCRdb recomputed calls from the 5' RACE reads with MiXCR, one row per CDR3 protein. The sample gives 920,000 or so distinct CDR3 sequences, 45% of which show up once; around 18% is in the top ten. The sample consisted of blood. All receptors derive from a woman aged 60 to 75 in good health.

This clonotype has a handful of counts. The J gene is TRBJ2-3, the V gene TRBV5-1; D ambiguous. CDR1 is SGHRS, CDR2 YFSETQ, per germline. This CDR3 has 14 amino acids. Trimming shortened V by 9 bases and J by 0 bases, and 14 bases separated the two germline ends. The CDR3 protein is CATTRTASTDTQYF. The CDR3 DNA is TGCGCCACCACCAGGACGGCTAGCACAGATACGCAGTATTTT.

This clonotype appeared a few times. The chain uses TRBV27 and TRBJ2-7, with D perhaps being TRBD1 or TRBD2 (6 bases each). The CDR3 is made up of 16 amino acids. The ends were cut back, 5 bases at V and 0 bases at J, with 17 bases in the middle. CDR1 and CDR2 (germline): MNHEY, SMNVEV (reference sequence). The CDR3 here is CASSPAGGPHSYEQYF. CDR3 DNA: TGTGCCAGCAGTCCCGCCGGGGGCCCCCACTCCTACGAGCAGTACTTC.

This chain connects TRBV20-1 to TRBJ2-4; D possibly corresponds to TRBD1 (6 bases). The J call is uncertain, as TRBJ2-7 better fits the DNA end. From germline, CDR1 is DFQATT and CDR2 SNEGSKA (reference sequence). The CDR3 loop spans 13 amino acids. The CDR3 DNA sequence: TGCAGTGCCGGGGACATCGACGGCCACGAGCAGTACTTC. Translating gives CSAGDIDGHEQYF.

This clonotype was counted once. The CDR3 sequence is CASRDTVSSYEQYF. CDR3 coding DNA: TGTGCCAGCCGGGACACGGTCAGCTCCTACGAGCAGTACTTC. The genes are TRBV27 and TRBJ2-7; D is perhaps TRBD1 (6 bases). The V gene lost 8 bases and the J gene lost 0 bases, with 14 bases spanning the gap. Germline loops: CDR1 MNHEY, CDR2 SMNVEV (reference sequence). This CDR3 contains 14 residues.

This clonotype showed up many times. CDR3 sequence reads: CSATPQGHEQYF. The CDR3 region has the DNA TGCAGTGCTACACCTCAGGGACACGAGCAGTACTTC. The rearrangement links TRBV20-1 to TRBJ2-7, with D perhaps matching TRBD1 or TRBD2 (5 bases each). Trimming stripped 4 bases from V and 5 bases from J, with 12 bases between. In germline, CDR1 is DFQATT, CDR2 SNEGSKA (reference sequence). CDR3 length equals 12 residues.

This clonotype was seen a few times. The chain recombines TRBV15 with TRBJ2-7; D unclear. Trimming pared 0 bases from V and 1 base from J, leaving 16 bases between. Germline CDR1 and CDR2: LNHNV and YYDKDF (reference sequence). This CDR3 region has 17 residues. The CDR3 DNA follows: TGTGCCACCAGCAGAGATGGCGTCCTCGCCGAATCCTACGAGCAGTACTTC. Its protein product is CATSRDGVLAESYEQYF.

This sequence joins TRBV28 and TRBJ1-5; TRBD1 aligns across 7 bases. The CDR3 runs 13 residues. CDR1 and CDR2 (germline): MDHEN, SYDVKM. The ends lost 10 bases at V and 3 bases at J; junction bases unmatched: 6. Here the CDR3 reads CAIRQGPNQPQHF. CDR3 in DNA: TGTGCCATCCGACAGGGACCCAATCAGCCCCAGCATTTT. Combining the CDR3 with reference TRBV28 and TRBJ1-5 gives the whole variable domain DVKVTQSSRYLVKRTGEKVFLECVQDMDHENMFWYRQDPGLGLRLIYFSYDVKMKEKGDIPEGYSVSREKKERFSLILESASTNQTSMYLCAIRQGPNQPQHFGDGTRLSIL.

This clonotype was picked up a small number of times. The chain joins TRBV29-1 to TRBJ2-3, with D maybe TRBD2 (6 bases). Trimming stripped 3 bases from V and 2 bases from J, with 9 bases between. This CDR3 comprises 13 residues. Germline CDR1 is SQVTM and CDR2 is ANQGSEA. The CDR3 here is CSVDAGYTDTQYF. The CDR3 DNA reads as TGCAGCGTTGATGCGGGGTACACAGATACGCAGTATTTT.

The chain has TRBV4-1 and TRBJ2-3, with 11 positions matching TRBD2. J gave up 1 base and V 3 bases, and 9 bases lay outside the gene matches. This CDR3 is 18 amino acids long. Germline V gene sequence: CDR1 MGHRA, CDR2 YSYEKL. Here the CDR3 DNA reads TGCGCCAGCAGCCAGATTCTAGCGGGAGGTAGGGGCACAGATACGCAGTATTTT. Protein sequence: CASSQILAGGRGTDTQYF.

The V gene is TRBV3-1, the J gene TRBJ2-7; 7 bases map to TRBD2. The germline V gene encodes CDR1 LGHDT and CDR2 YNNKEL (reference sequence). V trimming: 8 bases; J trimming: 3 bases; junction bases outside the gene matches: 10. The CDR3 is 14 amino acids. The CDR3 spells CASGFGTTNYEQYF. The DNA for the CDR3 is TGTGCCAGCGGCTTCGGGACTACAAACTACGAGCAGTACTTC.

As to this clonotype: An end of the junction does not agree with germline; a read error may underlie this. The genes are TRBV28 and TRBJ2-1; the D gene is possibly TRBD1 (6 bases). The CDR3 extends over 16 amino acids. Germline CDR1 MDHEN, CDR2 SYDVKM. CDR3 sequence: CASSFLGTILTDERFF. The CDR3 DNA reads TGTGCCAGCAGTTTTCTCGGGACAATCCTCACGGACGAGCGGTTCTTC.

Only one count was recorded for this clonotype. At one end, the junction sequence differs from germline, possibly due to a read error. V usage is TRBV9 and J usage is TRBJ2-7; possibly TRBD1 or TRBD2 for D (6 bases each). The CDR3 runs 15 residues. In germline, CDR1 is SGDLS, CDR2 YYNGEE. CDR3 in amino acids: CVSSQYTGAGEAQYF. The CDR3 nucleotides read TGTGTCAGCAGCCAATACACCGGGGCAGGGGAGGCCCAGTACTTC.

This sequence joins TRBV3-1 and TRBJ2-1, with D possibly TRBD2 on 6 matching bases. V lost 1 base and J 10 bases, leaving 23 bases between the germline ends. The CDR3 runs 17 residues. Germline V gene lookup returns CDR1 LGHDT and CDR2 YNNKEL (reference sequence). The CDR3 DNA reads TGTGCCAGCAGCCAAGGATTGGTCCGGAATTGGGGGGAGGAGCAGTTCTTC. It specifies CASSQGLVRNWGEEQFF.

This clonotype was seen only a few times. This chain uses TRBV6-6 with TRBJ2-1; tentatively, D is TRBD2 (6 bases). CDR1 MNHNY and CDR2 SVGAGI come from the germline V gene (reference sequence). The V gene lost 8 bases and the J gene lost 0 bases, with 8 bases spanning the gap. CDR3 size: 13 residues. The CDR3 region has the DNA TGTGCCAGCGGGACTGACTCCTACAATGAGCAGTTCTTC. Translation: CASGTDSYNEQFF.

The chain employs TRBV28 and TRBJ2-7, with D perhaps TRBD1 (7 bases). Trimming pared 5 bases from V and 3 bases from J, leaving 14 bases between. Per the germline V gene, CDR1 is MDHEN and CDR2 is SYDVKM. The CDR3 extends over 14 amino acids. The CDR3 bases are TGTGCCAGCAGTCAAGCAGGGGGGAGCTACGAGCAGTACTTC. Residues: CASSQAGGSYEQYF.